The 8 T cell receptor beta chains listed next were all sequenced from one sample in a study of T-cell reconstitution after alpha-beta-depleted transplantation in children. Preparation of the TCRbeta library used unique molecular identifiers. TCRdb passed the PCR reads through MiXCR, listing each CDR3 protein once. Altogether 330,000 or so distinct CDR3 sequences are present, 10% being singletons, with the ten largest covering more than 2%. The input for sequencing was PBMCs from the stem cell graft donor, taken from the stem cell graft. Receptors were obtained from a human donor who donated a stem cell graft to a child with acute lymphoblastic leukemia.

The chain carries TRBV7-2 and TRBJ2-5; TRBD1 is a possible D gene (5 bases). The V end was cut by 5 bases, the J end by 6 bases, with 19 bases between. From germline, CDR1 is SGHTA and CDR2 FQGNSA. The CDR3 sequence is 15 residues long. The CDR3 is CASSDPAQGLQTQYF. The CDR3 coding sequence is TGTGCCAGCAGCGATCCCGCCCAGGGCCTTCAGACCCAGTACTTC.

This clonotype was recorded only once. The chain recombines TRBV4-3 with TRBJ2-7; 8 positions match TRBD1. V was clipped by 3 bases and J by 2 bases; unmatched bases: 3. Germline CDR1 LGHNA, CDR2 YSLEER. The CDR3 runs 14 residues. This chain's CDR3 is CASSQDRAPYEQYF. Here the CDR3 DNA reads TGCGCCAGCAGCCAGGACAGGGCCCCCTACGAGCAGTACTTC.

The chain recombines TRBV3-1 with TRBJ1-2, with 8 bases aligning to TRBD1. The V segment lost 3 bases and the J segment 8 bases; nucleotides outside the gene matches: 5. The germline V gene has CDR1 LGHDT and CDR2 YNNKEL (reference sequence). CDR3 length: 13 residues. CDR3 DNA sequence: TGTGCCAGCAGCCAGGGACAGGTTCAGGGCTACACCTTC. Translation gives CASSQGQVQGYTF.

The rearrangement links TRBV10-3 to TRBJ1-2; D gene unclear. In germline, CDR1 is ENHRY, CDR2 SYGVKD. The CDR3 has 15 residues. V was shortened by 4 bases and J by 6 bases, with 18 bases between the two germline ends. The CDR3 here is CAISGNPAVRDGYTF. In nucleotides, the CDR3 is TGTGCCATCAGTGGAAATCCGGCAGTCCGGGATGGCTACACCTTC.

This chain's CDR3 is CASSLRSTRGQNIQYF. The CDR3 DNA reads as TGTGCCAGCAGCCTACGCTCTACCAGGGGTCAAAACATTCAGTACTTC. This chain joins TRBV21-1 and TRBJ2-4; no DNA check was done on the table's D call, TRBD1. TRBV21-1 is shown as a pseudogene. The CDR3 loop spans 16 amino acids.

This chain connects TRBV7-3 to TRBJ2-2; D is unclear. Per germline, CDR1 SGHTA and CDR2 FQGTGA. Trimming left V 2 bases short and J 4 bases short, with 8 bases between. The CDR3 loop spans 14 amino acids. Here the CDR3 reads CASSLGGITGELFF. Written as DNA, the CDR3 is TGTGCCAGCAGCTTAGGCGGAATCACCGGGGAGCTGTTTTTT. The variable domain in full, with the rest retrieved from reference TRBV7-3 and TRBJ2-2, is GAGVSQTPSNKVTEKGKYVELRCDPISGHTALYWYRQSLGQGPEFLIYFQGTGAADDSGLPNDRFFAVRPEGSVSTLKIQRTERGDSAVYLCASSLGGITGELFFGEGSRLTVL.

V gene TRBV12-5 combines with J gene TRBJ2-1; no clear D gene. The germline V and J ends were trimmed by 1 base and 0 bases, with 4 bases remaining between them. The CDR3 spans 14 residues. Germline CDR1 and CDR2: LGHNT and FRNRAP. CDR3 DNA sequence: TGTGCTAGTGGTTTGGAGACCTCCTACAATGAGCAGTTCTTC. Its translation: CASGLETSYNEQFF.

The gene calls are TRBV11-3 and TRBJ2-1, with D tentatively TRBD2 (6 bases). The CDR3 covers 14 residues. V was trimmed by 5 bases and J by 8 bases, leaving 16 bases between them. Germline V gives CDR1 SGHNT, CDR2 YENEEA. The CDR3 is CASSLGRRSDEQFF. Here the CDR3 DNA reads TGTGCCAGCAGCCTCGGGAGAAGGAGCGATGAGCAGTTCTTC.